What follows are 8 T cell receptor beta chains derived from one specimen sequenced in a study of regulatory T cells in long-lasting Graves disease. The authors built TCR beta libraries using iRepertoire HTBI primers and Arm-PCR of CDR3 regions. TCRdb processed the multiplex PCR reads anew with MiXCR; each CDR3 protein has one entry. This sample has around 460,000 distinct CDR3 sequences, with 22% found just once. This sample's time point: persistent/refractory GD, antithyroid drugs over 5 years with positive TRAb. Generation of the TCR library employed RNA extracted from PBMCs. Here the sequenced sample was peripheral blood mononuclear cells (PBMCs), taken when the disease was refractory, from a patient treated with antithyroid drugs. Receptor source: a female donor with Graves disease.

The chain uses TRBV4-1 and TRBJ1-5; 7 positions agree with TRBD1. In germline, CDR1 is MGHRA, CDR2 YSYEKL. The CDR3 runs to 17 residues. The V and J ends lost 3 bases and 6 bases, in that order; junction bases with no gene match: 14. The CDR3 region has the DNA TGCGCCAGCAGCCAGGCAGGCGGGACAGAGGGTAGTCAGCCCCAGCATTTT. Translated, it gives CASSQAGGTEGSQPQHF.

This clonotype was detected ten times or more. V usage is TRBV7-2 and J usage is TRBJ2-7; tentative D call: TRBD1 (5 bases). CDR1 is SGHTA and CDR2 is FQGNSA in the germline V gene. The CDR3 is made up of 13 amino acids. V lost 5 bases and J lost 3, with 11 bases in between. CDR3 region: CASSLGAYYEQYF. CDR3 bases: TGTGCCAGCAGCCTAGGGGCCTACTACGAGCAGTACTTC.

This clonotype was observed a handful of times. The rearrangement joins TRBV7-3 to TRBJ1-1; 12 nucleotides match TRBD1. CDR1 SGHTA and CDR2 FQGTGA come from the germline V gene. The CDR3 consists of 15 residues. The V gene end was trimmed by 6 bases and the J gene end by 7 bases; junction bases not matched to a gene: 9. The CDR3 region is CASSLTGQGAGEAFF. CDR3 nucleotides: TGTGCCAGCAGTCTCACGGGACAGGGGGCTGGTGAAGCTTTCTTT.

The chain combines TRBV15 with TRBJ2-7, with 8 nucleotides matching TRBD2. V shed 8 bases, J shed 7 bases, and the junction held 10 bases outside the gene matches. This CDR3 is 13 amino acids long. Germline V gives CDR1 LNHNV, CDR2 YYDKDF (reference sequence). The DNA of the CDR3 is TGTGCCACCGCGTTGGGACTAGTTGAGGAGCAGTACTTC. Protein product: CATALGLVEEQYF.

This clonotype was seen many times. V gene TRBV12-3 or TRBV12-4 combines with J gene TRBJ2-2; D gene unclear. Trimming removed 6 bases from V and 0 bases from J, with 11 bases in between. The CDR3 totals 15 residues. CDR3 region: CASRTGHPNTGELFF. DNA of the CDR3: TGTGCCAGCAGAACCGGGCATCCGAACACCGGGGAGCTGTTTTTT.

This clonotype was seen repeatedly, ten times or more. A read error may produce the germline difference seen at one junction end. The V and J genes are TRBV28 and TRBJ1-2; 7 positions match TRBD1. The CDR3 totals 12 residues. From germline, CDR1 is MDHEN and CDR2 SYDVKM. The CDR3 here is CASSLGTELTAF. The CDR3 DNA sequence: TGTGCCAGCAGTCTCGGGACAGAGTTAACCGCCTTC.

This clonotype occurred a few times. This chain links TRBV4-1 with TRBJ1-1; D is undetermined. Trimming left V 1 base short and J 2 bases short, with 8 bases between. The germline V gene encodes CDR1 MGHRA and CDR2 YSYEKL. The CDR3 is made up of 14 amino acids. In DNA, the CDR3 is TGCGCCAGCAGCCAAGGACCCCATAACACTGAAGCTTTCTTT. Residues: CASSQGPHNTEAFF.

This clonotype turned up a few times. The chain uses TRBV12-3 or TRBV12-4 and TRBJ1-5; D perhaps matches TRBD1 (5 bases). There are 14 residues in the CDR3. Trimming cost V 6 bases and J 5 bases, with 14 bases left between them. The CDR3 region has the DNA TGTGCCAGCAGCCCCGGGACCCAAGATCAGCCCCAGCATTTT. Translated: CASSPGTQDQPQHF.